This record concerns one T cell receptor beta chain sequence. The antigen remains unidentified. This sample was included in a study of shared clonotypes between healthy human individuals. Study context: Used for every donor were three CD4 naive, three CD4 memory, two CD8 naive and one CD8 memory plate. Points from the study as a whole: In a few donors, 4.5% to 5.5% of naive CD4 clonotypes appeared in common.

Positively selected for CCR7, the CD45RO-negative cells used as naive CD8 cells excluded terminally differentiated effector memory CD45RA+ cells. This table comes from immunoSEQ multiplex PCR, and its TCRdb copy is limited to in-frame clones, with some not included. The sample has approximately 2,000,000 clones; 80% to 95% are singletons. Sequenced material: naive CD8+ T cells from PBMCs. The sequence was collected from a man between 18 and 35 years old in good health. Some clones in this sample may be carry-over from other donors' samples.

The CDR3 coding sequence is TGTGCCAGCAGCCATCTGACAGCAGACCTTAACTATGGCTACACCTTC. It encodes CASSHLTADLNYGYTF. The chain combines TRBV4-2 with TRBJ1-2, with D maybe TRBD1 (5 bases). This CDR3 is 16 amino acids long. Trimming stripped 3 bases from V and 1 base from J, with 15 bases between. Germline V gene sequence: CDR1 LGHNA, CDR2 YNFKEQ.